The present T cell receptor beta chain was sequenced within a study of T cell responses to AZD1222 COVID-19 vaccine (dated by TCRdb to about 2021). Looking at the study overall: AZD1222 recipients given second doses at about 4 weeks or at about 12 weeks were pooled, since spike-specific TCR depth and breadth were not found to differ between the two schedules. A total of approximately 230 trial participants underwent TCR sequencing, of whom 207 received two doses of AZD1222 and around 26 received two doses of the MenACWY control vaccine. Trial participants were enrolled by age into 18-55, 56-69 and 70-plus year subgroups, with roughly 160, 29 and 62 TCR-sequenced participants respectively. The paper as a whole reports these results and caveats: In the small 56-69-year group, the increase in depth fell short of significance, most likely because of low power. Spike-specific TCR breadth and depth rose significantly after two AZD1222 doses compared with day 0 and with MenACWY recipients. Nearly half of unique spike-specific TCRs reportedly recognized epitopes outside regions mutated in the B.1.351 and B.1.1.7 variants. Conclusions about previously exposed vaccinees are limited, since just five or six AZD1222 recipients were seropositive for SARS-CoV-2 at baseline. The vaccine-associated CD4 TCRs covered the entire spike protein, and the dominant responses fell in regions 160-218 and 743-854. Most participants were white British and females outnumbered males, and the authors suggested that clonal diversity may have been underestimated. Because no day 14 peak-response samples were available, the repertoires could be characterized only after the peak T cell response.

This specimen's time point label, per the study, means: baseline before first vaccination. Vaccinee samples came from UK trials COV001 and COV002, including a single-blind randomized controlled phase 2/3 trial of AZD1222 (ChAdOx1 nCoV-19) in healthy adults. For TCRbeta chain sequencing, PBMC samples from trial participants were taken at day 0 and at day 28 after the second dose. From the germline V gene, CDR1 is MNHEY and CDR2 is SVGEGT. The germline V and J ends show losses of 6 bases and 7 bases respectively, and no gene match explains 9 bases of the junction. The CDR3 covers 15 residues, taking in both the cysteine and the phenylalanine. Of the read, only the CDR3 DNA is kept; its 45 bases are in frame from base 1. This clone has only one observation. The antigen it binds to is not known. Per-base quality was not reported, and no clone a single base away is much larger than it. The CDR3 regions of human TCRbeta chains were analyzed by immunosequencing. On the authors' methods: Repertoire TCRs were matched against a reference library of SARS-CoV-2-specific TCRs generated with the MIRA antigen-specificity platform. Breadth meant the fraction of unique TCRs that were SARS-CoV-2-associated, whereas depth meant the fraction of total T cells that were SARS-CoV-2-associated. Each spike-specific TCR was assigned to its reactive spike region and to a CD4 or CD8 class using the MIRA data. Log10-transformed breadth and depth values were compared by one-way ANOVA with Sidak's multiple comparisons tests. The immuneACCESS repertoire file appears here via TCRdb, limited to in-frame rearrangements. These files lack a portion of the clones; in checked studies, under half of the deficit traces to unresolved V genes, and the cause of the others is not known. V, J and clone size were drawn from that table, and D and trimming were deduced from the DNA. Here the sample has 80,000 to 95,000 clones; about nine tenths occur a single time. Jointly, the top ten make up 5% to 6% of the sample.

The V and J segments used are TRBV6-2 or TRBV6-3 and TRBJ2-1, with TRBD1 matching 10 junction bases. The sequence was obtained from an adult in good health. Sequences were derived from peripheral blood, sampled on day 0 of AZD1222 vaccination. The CDR3 here reads CASSNRDRGNNEQFF. The nucleotide sequence is TGTGCCAGCAGCAACCGGGACAGGGGTAATAATGAGCAGTTCTTC.